The 18 T cell receptor beta chains presented below share a single source sample, sequenced in a study of T cells in Graves' hyperthyroidism and ophthalmopathy. RNA transcripts were the template for amplifying TCR beta CDR3 regions. Researchers ran a first-round RT-PCR on the TCR CDR3 using the HTBI primer set. TCRdb fed the multiplex PCR reads into MiXCR, producing one record per CDR3 protein. The repertoire consists of hundreds of thousands of distinct CDR3 sequences, with about 15% occurring once and the leading ten covering about an eighth. Sequences were obtained from blood. These receptor sequences come from a woman in her forties or fifties with Graves' ophthalmopathy.

This clonotype was seen more than once but under ten times. The chain links TRBV7-9 to TRBJ1-2; TRBD1 is a possible D gene (6 bases). Germline lookup yields CDR1 SEHNR and CDR2 FQNEAQ (reference sequence). The CDR3 spans 13 residues. V was clipped by 5 bases and J by 2 bases, with 9 bases between them. The CDR3 loop reads CASSRGTNYGYTF. The CDR3 nucleotides read TGTGCCAGCAGCCGAGGGACAAACTATGGCTACACCTTC.

The V and J genes are TRBV9 and TRBJ2-2; D unclear. This CDR3 is 13 amino acids long. V was clipped by 4 bases and J by 2 bases, with 6 bases between them. Germline values: CDR1 SGDLS, CDR2 YYNGEE. The CDR3 spells CASSTKNTGELFF. DNA for the CDR3: TGTGCCAGCAGCACCAAAAACACCGGGGAGCTGTTTTTT. Based on the CDR3 plus reference TRBV9 and TRBJ2-2, the full variable domain is DSGVTQTPKHLITATGQRVTLRCSPRSGDLSVYWYQQSLDQGLQFLIQYYNGEERAKGNILERFSAQQFPDLHSELNLSSLELGDSALYFCASSTKNTGELFFGEGSRLTVL.

This clonotype showed up just a few times. This sequence joins TRBV12-3 or TRBV12-4 and TRBJ2-1; 8 nucleotides align to TRBD2. CDR3 length: 16 amino acids. Trimming cost V 10 bases and J 6 bases; bases outside gene matches: 17. CDR3 DNA sequence: TGTGCCACCCTCCCAGCGGCTAGCGGGTTCGGCAATGAGCAGTTCTTC. Translated: CATLPAASGFGNEQFF.

This clonotype was observed at least ten times. The chain carries TRBV29-1 and TRBJ2-3; D ambiguous. The ends were cut back, 1 base at V and 1 base at J, with 9 bases in the middle. CDR3 length: 14 amino acids. In germline, CDR1 is SQVTM, CDR2 ANQGSEA. CDR3 sequence (DNA): TGCAGCGTTGAAGGACAAGGTGGCACAGATACGCAGTATTTT. Translated: CSVEGQGGTDTQYF.

The chain carries TRBV6-2 or TRBV6-3 and TRBJ2-2; D is uncertain. V was trimmed by 2 bases and J by 1 base, leaving 14 bases between them. Germline values: CDR1 MNHEY, CDR2 SVGEGT. This CDR3 spans 17 amino acids. CDR3 DNA sequence: TGTGCCAGCAGTTACCAGCTCCGGCAGAAGAACACCGGGGAGCTGTTTTTT. It translates to CASSYQLRQKNTGELFF.

This clonotype appeared many times. V usage is TRBV28 and J usage is TRBJ2-7; a weak D match, TRBD1 (6 bases). Trimming stripped 6 bases from V and 4 bases from J, with 16 bases between. CDR3 length equals 14 residues. The germline CDR1 and CDR2 sequences are MDHEN and SYDVKM. CDR3 protein: CASSHRDNQYEQYF. CDR3 DNA sequence: TGTGCCAGCAGCCACCGGGACAATCAGTACGAGCAGTACTTC.

This clonotype appeared many times. The chain combines TRBV29-1 with TRBJ2-1, with 10 bases fitting TRBD2. V dropped 1 base and J dropped 3; count of bases not matched to a gene: 12. The CDR3 consists of 18 residues. Germline V gene sequence: CDR1 SQVTM, CDR2 ANQGSEA. CDR3 sequence: CSVEGLAGDTLDYNEQFF. The CDR3 region has the DNA TGCAGCGTTGAAGGTCTAGCGGGAGATACGTTGGACTACAATGAGCAGTTCTTC.

There are many counts of this clonotype. This rearrangement joins TRBV7-3 to TRBJ2-1; D is uncertain. V lost 0 bases, J lost 6 bases, and 9 bases lay in between. Germline-derived CDR1 and CDR2 are SGHTA and FQGTGA. The CDR3 extends over 14 amino acids. The DNA for the CDR3 is TGTGCCAGCAGCTTAACGTCCACTACCAATGAGCAGTTCTTC. Protein: CASSLTSTTNEQFF.

This clonotype was counted many times. This chain connects TRBV20-1 to TRBJ2-1, with D unclear. V dropped 0 bases and J dropped 9 bases, with 12 bases sitting between them. CDR1 and CDR2 from the germline V gene are DFQATT and SNEGSKA (reference sequence). The CDR3 has 13 residues. Here the CDR3 reads CSARDPGLLEQFF. CDR3 coding DNA: TGCAGTGCTAGAGACCCTGGGTTACTTGAGCAGTTCTTC.

In this sample, this clonotype turned up a few times. V and J are TRBV20-1 and TRBJ1-1; no clear D gene. V lost 5 bases, J lost 5 bases, and 9 bases lay in between. Per germline, CDR1 DFQATT and CDR2 SNEGSKA (reference sequence). The CDR3 loop spans 11 amino acids. CDR3 nucleotide sequence: TGCAGTGCTTTTAGTGGGACTGAAGCTTTCTTT. This translates into CSAFSGTEAFF.

This clonotype has ten or more counts. The chain carries TRBV29-1 and TRBJ2-1; tentatively, D is TRBD2 (5 bases). V was pared by 4 bases and J by 0 bases, with 19 bases between. The CDR3 totals 17 residues. Per germline, CDR1 SQVTM and CDR2 ANQGSEA. CDR3 residues: CSVVYLERRSSYNEQFF. The DNA for the CDR3 is TGCAGCGTTGTATATCTCGAGAGGAGGAGCTCCTACAATGAGCAGTTCTTC.

This clonotype was seen many times. The CDR3 region is CASSLRGLGRGTTGELFF. The DNA for the CDR3 is TGTGCCAGCAGCTTAAGGGGATTAGGGAGAGGTACCACCGGGGAGCTGTTTTTT. The V call is TRBV11-2, the J call TRBJ2-2; the D gene could be TRBD1 or TRBD2 (5 bases each). This CDR3 comprises 18 residues. The V and J ends lost 2 bases and 4 bases respectively, with 20 bases between them. CDR1 is SGHAT, CDR2 FQNNGV, per germline.

This clonotype was counted between two and nine times. V and J are TRBV28 and TRBJ2-5; no clear D gene. Germline V gene sequence: CDR1 MDHEN, CDR2 SYDVKM. Trimming removed 8 bases from V and 0 bases from J, with 19 bases in between. There are 16 residues in the CDR3. CDR3 coding DNA: TGTGCCAGCTCTCAAACGGTGGGTCAGCACCAAGAGACCCAGTACTTC. It codes for CASSQTVGQHQETQYF.

CDR3 nucleotide sequence: TGTGCCAGCAGCCCTAGCGGGAGCGACTCCTCCTACGAGCAGTACTTC. This codes for CASSPSGSDSSYEQYF. The chain carries TRBV7-2 and TRBJ2-7, with TRBD2 matching over 10 bases. Germline V lookup: CDR1 SGHTA, CDR2 FQGNSA. Trimming took 5 bases from V and 0 from J; bases not matched to a gene: 7. There are 16 residues in the CDR3. The whole variable domain, filled in from reference TRBV7-2 and TRBJ2-7, reads GAGVSQSPSNKVTEKGKDVELRCDPISGHTALYWYRQSLGQGLEFLIYFQGNSAPDKSGLPSDRFSAERTGGSVSTLTIQRTQQEDSAVYLCASSPSGSDSSYEQYFGPGTRLTVT.

This clonotype was recorded many times. The V call is TRBV11-2, the J call TRBJ2-7; the D gene is possibly TRBD2 (5 bases). Germline V gene data show CDR1 as SGHAT and CDR2 as FQNNGV. The CDR3 is 14 residues long. Trimming pared 1 base from V and 2 bases from J, leaving 9 bases between. The CDR3 protein is CASSLGVATYEQYF. The CDR3 bases are TGTGCCAGCAGCTTAGGGGTAGCGACCTACGAGCAGTACTTC. The full variable domain, its missing parts supplied by reference TRBV11-2 and TRBJ2-7, is EAGVAQSPRYKIIEKRQSVAFWCNPISGHATLYWYQQILGQGPKLLIQFQNNGVVDDSQLPKDRFSAERLKGVDSTLKIQPAKLEDSAVYLCASSLGVATYEQYFGPGTRLTVT.

This clonotype was counted many times. The genes are TRBV2 and TRBJ2-1, with 10 bases lining up with TRBD2. V trimming: 4 bases; J trimming: 10 bases; junction bases outside the gene matches: 7. The germline CDR1 and CDR2 sequences are SNHLY and FYNNEI. The CDR3 runs to 14 residues. This chain's CDR3 is CASSALAGVSEQFF. The CDR3, as DNA: TGTGCCAGCAGTGCTCTAGCGGGAGTATCCGAGCAGTTCTTC.

The chain recombines TRBV28 with TRBJ2-2, with 15 bases identical to TRBD2. The J segment lost 6 bases and the V segment lost 5 bases, leaving 7 bases of the junction unmatched. Germline V gene sequence: CDR1 MDHEN, CDR2 SYDVKM. CDR3 size: 17 residues. This CDR3 is CASSPRTSGRASGELFF. The CDR3 bases are TGTGCCAGCAGTCCCCGGACTAGCGGGAGGGCGTCCGGGGAGCTGTTTTTT. Based on the CDR3 plus reference TRBV28 and TRBJ2-2, the full variable domain is DVKVTQSSRYLVKRTGEKVFLECVQDMDHENMFWYRQDPGLGLRLIYFSYDVKMKEKGDIPEGYSVSREKKERFSLILESASTNQTSMYLCASSPRTSGRASGELFFGEGSRLTVL.

This clonotype was counted only a few times. CDR3 nucleotide sequence: TGTGCCAGCGGTGACCCGGGACTAGCGGGAGCCCATGAGCAGTTCTTC. Translated: CASGDPGLAGAHEQFF. The chain has TRBV6-2 or TRBV6-3 and TRBJ2-1; 14 nucleotides line up with TRBD2. V shed 8 bases and J 8 bases; nucleotides not matched to a gene: 11. The CDR3 is 16 amino acids. Germline-derived CDR1 and CDR2 are MNHEY and SVGEGT.